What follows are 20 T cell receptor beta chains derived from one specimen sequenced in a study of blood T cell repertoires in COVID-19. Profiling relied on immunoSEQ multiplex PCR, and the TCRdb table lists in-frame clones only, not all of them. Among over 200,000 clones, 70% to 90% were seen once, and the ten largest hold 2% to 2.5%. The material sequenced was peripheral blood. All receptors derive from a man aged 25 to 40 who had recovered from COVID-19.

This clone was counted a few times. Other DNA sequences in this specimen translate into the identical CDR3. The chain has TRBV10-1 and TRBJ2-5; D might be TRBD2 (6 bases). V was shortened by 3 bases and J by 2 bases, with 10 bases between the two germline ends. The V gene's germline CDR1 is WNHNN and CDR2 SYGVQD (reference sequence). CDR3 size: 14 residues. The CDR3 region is CASSDSRGQETQYF. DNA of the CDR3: TGCGCCAGCAGTGATTCGCGGGGTCAAGAGACCCAGTACTTC.

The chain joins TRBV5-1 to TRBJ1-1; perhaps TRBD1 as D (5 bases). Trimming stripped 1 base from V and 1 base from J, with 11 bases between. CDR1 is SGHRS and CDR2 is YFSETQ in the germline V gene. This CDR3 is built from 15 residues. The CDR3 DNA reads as TGCGCCAGCAGCTTGCTGGGAGGGGAGAACACTGAAGCTTTCTTT. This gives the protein CASSLLGGENTEAFF.

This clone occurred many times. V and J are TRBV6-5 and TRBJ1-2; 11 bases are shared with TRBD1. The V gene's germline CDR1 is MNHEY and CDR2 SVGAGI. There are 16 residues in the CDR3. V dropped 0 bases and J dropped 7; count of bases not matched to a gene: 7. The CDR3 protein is CASSYSRTGGLTGYTF. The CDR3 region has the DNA TGTGCCAGCAGTTACTCCCGGACAGGGGGCCTCACTGGCTACACCTTC.

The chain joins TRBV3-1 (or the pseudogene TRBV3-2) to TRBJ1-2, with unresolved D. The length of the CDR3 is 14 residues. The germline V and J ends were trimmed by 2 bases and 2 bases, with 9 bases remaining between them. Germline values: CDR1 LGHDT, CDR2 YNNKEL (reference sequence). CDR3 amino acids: CASSQIAHNYGYTF. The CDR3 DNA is TGTGCCAGCAGCCAAATAGCCCACAACTATGGCTACACCTTC.

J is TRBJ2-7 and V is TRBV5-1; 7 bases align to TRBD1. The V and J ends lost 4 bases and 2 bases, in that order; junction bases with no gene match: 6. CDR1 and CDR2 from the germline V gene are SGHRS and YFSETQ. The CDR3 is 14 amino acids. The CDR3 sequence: CASSQGQATYEQYF. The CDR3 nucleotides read TGCGCCAGCAGCCAAGGACAGGCCACCTACGAGCAGTACTTC.

Written as DNA, the CDR3 is TGTGCCAGCAGTTCACTAGGGGGCGATGGCTACACCTTC. Protein: CASSSLGGDGYTF. The gene calls are TRBV25-1 and TRBJ1-2, with TRBD1 identical over 7 bases. V lost 5 bases, J lost 6 bases, and 6 bases stayed unmatched. The CDR3 spans 13 residues. In germline, CDR1 is MGHDK, CDR2 SYGVNS.

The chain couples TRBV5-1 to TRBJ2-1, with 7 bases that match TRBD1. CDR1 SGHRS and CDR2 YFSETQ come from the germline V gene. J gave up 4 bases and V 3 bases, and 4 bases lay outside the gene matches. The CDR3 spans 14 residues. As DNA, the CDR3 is TGCGCCAGCAGCTGGCCGGGACAGTACAATGAGCAGTTCTTC. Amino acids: CASSWPGQYNEQFF. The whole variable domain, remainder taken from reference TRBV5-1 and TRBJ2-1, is KAGVTQTPRYLIKTRGQQVTLSCSPISGHRSVSWYQQTPGQGLQFLFEYFSETQRNKGNFPGRFSGRQFSNSRSEMNVSTLELGDSALYLCASSWPGQYNEQFFGPGTRLTVL.

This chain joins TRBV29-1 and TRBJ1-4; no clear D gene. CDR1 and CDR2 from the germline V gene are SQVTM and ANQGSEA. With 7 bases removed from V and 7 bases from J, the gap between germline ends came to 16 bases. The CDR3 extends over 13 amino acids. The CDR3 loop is CSAAMPAGEKLFF. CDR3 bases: TGCAGCGCCGCTATGCCTGCGGGTGAAAAACTGTTTTTT. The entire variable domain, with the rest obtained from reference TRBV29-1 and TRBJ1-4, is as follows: SAVISQKPSRDICQRGTSLTIQCQVDSQVTMMFWYRQQPGQSLTLIATANQGSEATYESGFVIDKFPISRPNLTFSTLTVSNMSPEDSSIYLCSAAMPAGEKLFFGSGTQLSVL.

The CDR3 sequence is CASSYFGQGIYGYTF. CDR3 DNA sequence: TGTGCCAGCAGTTACTTTGGACAGGGAATCTATGGCTACACCTTC. The genes are TRBV6-2 or TRBV6-3 and TRBJ1-2, with 8 bases matching TRBD1. The ends lost 1 base at V and 4 bases at J; junction bases unmatched: 5. CDR1 MNHEY and CDR2 SVGEGT come from the germline V gene. The CDR3 spans 15 residues.

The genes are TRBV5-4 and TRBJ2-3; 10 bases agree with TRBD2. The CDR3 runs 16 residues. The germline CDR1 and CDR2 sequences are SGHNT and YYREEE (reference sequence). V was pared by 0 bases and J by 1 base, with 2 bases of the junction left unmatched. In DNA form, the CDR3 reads TGTGCCAGCAGCTTGGGACTAGCGGGCCGCACAGATACGCAGTATTTT. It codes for CASSLGLAGRTDTQYF.

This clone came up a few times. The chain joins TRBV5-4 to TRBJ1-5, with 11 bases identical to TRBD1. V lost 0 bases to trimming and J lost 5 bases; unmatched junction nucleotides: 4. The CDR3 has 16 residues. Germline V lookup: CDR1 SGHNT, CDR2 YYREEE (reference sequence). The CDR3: CASSLGTGGQYQPQHF. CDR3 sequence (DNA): TGTGCCAGCAGCTTGGGGACAGGGGGCCAGTATCAGCCCCAGCATTTT.

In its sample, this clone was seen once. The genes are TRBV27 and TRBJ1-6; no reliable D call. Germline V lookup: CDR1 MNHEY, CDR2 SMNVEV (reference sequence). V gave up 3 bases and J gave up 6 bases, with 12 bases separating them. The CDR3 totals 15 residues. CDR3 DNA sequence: TGTGCCAGCAGTTTGAGGGAACTGAGTAATTCACCCCTCCACTTT. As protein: CASSLRELSNSPLHF.

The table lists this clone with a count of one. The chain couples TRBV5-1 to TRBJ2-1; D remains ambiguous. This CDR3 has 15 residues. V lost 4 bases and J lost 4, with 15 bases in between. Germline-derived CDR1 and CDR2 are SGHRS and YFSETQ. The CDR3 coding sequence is TGCGCCAGCAGCCTCGAGAACCTAAGTTACAATGAGCAGTTCTTC. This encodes CASSLENLSYNEQFF.

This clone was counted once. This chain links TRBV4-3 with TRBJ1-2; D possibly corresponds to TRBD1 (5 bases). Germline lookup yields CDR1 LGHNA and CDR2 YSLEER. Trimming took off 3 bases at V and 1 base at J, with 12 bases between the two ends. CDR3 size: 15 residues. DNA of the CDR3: TGCGCCAGCAGCCAGGATTCAGGGTATAACTATGGCTACACCTTC. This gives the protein CASSQDSGYNYGYTF.

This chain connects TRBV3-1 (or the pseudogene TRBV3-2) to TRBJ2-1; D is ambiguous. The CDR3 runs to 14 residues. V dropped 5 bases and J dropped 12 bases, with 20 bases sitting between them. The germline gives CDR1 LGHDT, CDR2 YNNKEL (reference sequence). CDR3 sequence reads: CASSYPRIGEGQFF. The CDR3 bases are TGTGCCAGCAGCTACCCCCGGATAGGAGAAGGGCAGTTCTTC.

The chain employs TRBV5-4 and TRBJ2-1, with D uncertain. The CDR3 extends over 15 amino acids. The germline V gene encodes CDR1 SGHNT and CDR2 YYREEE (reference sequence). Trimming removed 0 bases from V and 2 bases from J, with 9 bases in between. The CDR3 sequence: CASSLVGLAYNEQFF. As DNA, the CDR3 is TGTGCCAGCAGCTTGGTGGGCCTCGCCTACAATGAGCAGTTCTTC.

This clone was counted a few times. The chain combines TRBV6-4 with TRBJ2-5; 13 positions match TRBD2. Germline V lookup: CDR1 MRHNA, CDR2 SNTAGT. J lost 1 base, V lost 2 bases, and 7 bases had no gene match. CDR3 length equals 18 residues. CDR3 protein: CASSDPAGTSGVQETQYF. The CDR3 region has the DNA TGTGCCAGCAGTGACCCCGCCGGGACTAGCGGGGTCCAAGAGACCCAGTACTTC.

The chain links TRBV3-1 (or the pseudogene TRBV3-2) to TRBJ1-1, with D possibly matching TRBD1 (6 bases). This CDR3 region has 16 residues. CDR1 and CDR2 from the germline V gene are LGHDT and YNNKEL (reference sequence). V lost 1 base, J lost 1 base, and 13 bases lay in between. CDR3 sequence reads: CASSQGALGANTEAFF. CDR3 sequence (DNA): TGTGCCAGCAGCCAAGGGGCATTGGGGGCGAACACTGAAGCTTTCTTT.

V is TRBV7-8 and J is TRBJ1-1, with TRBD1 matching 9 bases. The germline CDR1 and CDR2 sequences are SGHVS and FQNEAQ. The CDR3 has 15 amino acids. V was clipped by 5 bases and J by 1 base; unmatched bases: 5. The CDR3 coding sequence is TGTGCCAGCAGCCCGGGACAGGGAAAGAACACTGAAGCTTTCTTT. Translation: CASSPGQGKNTEAFF. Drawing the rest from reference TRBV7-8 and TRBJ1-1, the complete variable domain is GAGVSQSPRYKVAKRGQDVALRCDPISGHVSLFWYQQALGQGPEFLTYFQNEAQLDKSGLPSDRFFAERPEGSVSTLKIQRTQQEDSAVYLCASSPGQGKNTEAFFGQGTRLTVV.

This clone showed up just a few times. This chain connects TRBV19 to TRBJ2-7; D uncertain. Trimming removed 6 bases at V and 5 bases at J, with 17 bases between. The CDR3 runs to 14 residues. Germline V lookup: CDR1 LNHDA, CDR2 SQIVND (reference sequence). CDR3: CASSPLSSLHEQYF. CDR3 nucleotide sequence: TGTGCCAGTAGCCCACTATCCAGCCTTCACGAGCAGTACTTC.